Below are 18 T cell receptor beta chains sequenced from a single sample in a study of cytomegalovirus exposure and HLA in healthy donors. Produced via immunoSEQ multiplex PCR; TCRdb's table is partial and in-frame only. The sample lists 70,000 to 85,000 clones, 94% occurring once. The sequencing sample was made of PBMCs. These receptors came from a woman under 30 in good health and CMV-seropositive.

The chain joins TRBV7-8 to TRBJ2-1; TRBD2 agrees at 14 bases. Germline V gene lookup returns CDR1 SGHVS and CDR2 FQNEAQ. The length of the CDR3 is 15 residues. With V trimmed by 5 bases and J by 8 bases, 5 bases remained unmatched. CDR3 region: CASSPGTSGSYEQFF. In DNA form, the CDR3 reads TGTGCCAGCAGCCCTGGGACTAGCGGGAGTTATGAGCAGTTCTTC.

The chain joins TRBV7-2 to TRBJ2-2; 10 positions agree with TRBD2. Trimming cost V 2 bases and J 5 bases; bases outside gene matches: 2. CDR3 length: 15 residues. Germline V gives CDR1 SGHTA, CDR2 FQGNSA. CDR3 in DNA: TGTGCCAGCAGCTTAAAGCGGGGGGGGACCGGGGAGCTGTTTTTT. This encodes CASSLKRGGTGELFF.

The chain joins TRBV11-1 to TRBJ2-5, with TRBD1 matching over 9 bases. V was clipped by 4 bases and J by 7 bases; unmatched bases: 10. CDR1 is SGHAT, CDR2 FQDESV, per germline (reference sequence). CDR3 length: 15 residues. CDR3 protein: CASSSEDRGGGTQYF. The CDR3 DNA sequence: TGTGCCAGCAGCTCCGAGGACAGGGGTGGGGGGACCCAGTACTTC.

This chain joins TRBV7-9 and TRBJ2-1, with D perhaps matching TRBD2 (6 bases). The V gene's germline CDR1 is SEHNR and CDR2 FQNEAQ (reference sequence). CDR3 size: 13 residues. Deletions cut 5 bases from V and 6 bases from J, with 11 bases between. DNA of the CDR3: TGTGCCAGCAGCCCCCCCGGGGGCAATGAGCAGTTCTTC. This gives the protein CASSPPGGNEQFF.

This clone was found a few times. The J gene is TRBJ2-7, the V gene TRBV9; D unresolved. Germline CDR1 is SGDLS and CDR2 is YYNGEE. Trimming removed 0 bases from V and 0 bases from J, with 7 bases in between. The CDR3 is 14 residues long. CDR3 residues: CASSVGLGSYEQYF. DNA of the CDR3: TGTGCCAGCAGCGTAGGTCTCGGCTCCTACGAGCAGTACTTC.

This clone was observed once. J is TRBJ1-2 and V is TRBV7-2, with TRBD1 identical over 8 bases. Trimming at V came to 2 bases and at J to 6 bases, leaving 2 bases not matched to a gene. CDR3 size: 13 residues. Germline values: CDR1 SGHTA, CDR2 FQGNSA. For the CDR3, the DNA is TGTGCCAGCAGCTTACAGGGGGCCGATGGCTACACCTTC. This translates into CASSLQGADGYTF.

The chain combines TRBV21-1 with TRBJ2-7; no check of the table's D call, TRBD2, against the DNA was made. TRBV21-1 is an annotated pseudogene. The CDR3 consists of 15 residues. CDR3 coding DNA: TGTGCCAGCAGCGACCGGGACTTCCCCTCCTACGAGCAGTACTTC. This translates into CASSDRDFPSYEQYF.

This chain joins TRBV5-6 and TRBJ2-3; a possible D gene is TRBD1 (6 bases). There are 16 residues in the CDR3. The germline V gene has CDR1 SGHDT and CDR2 YYEEEE. V was pared by 0 bases and J by 6 bases, with 17 bases between. The CDR3 protein is CASSLESTGTTDTQYF. CDR3 in DNA: TGTGCCAGCAGCTTGGAGTCGACAGGAACAACCGATACGCAGTATTTT.

The chain has TRBV2 and TRBJ2-3; D unclear. Germline V gene sequence: CDR1 SNHLY, CDR2 FYNNEI. V lost 0 bases, J lost 5 bases, and 6 bases lay in between. CDR3 size: 13 residues. CDR3 amino acids: CASSEAPGDTQYF. In DNA form, the CDR3 reads TGTGCCAGCAGTGAAGCGCCGGGAGATACGCAGTATTTT.

The rearrangement uses TRBV6-6 and TRBJ1-5; TRBD1 matches 10 bases. Germline trimming cut 5 bases from V and 1 base from J; bases unmatched to any gene: 2. This CDR3 is built from 15 residues. The germline V gene has CDR1 MNHNY and CDR2 SVGAGI (reference sequence). For the CDR3, the DNA is TGTGCCAGCAGTGGACAGGGGGTGAGCAATCAGCCCCAGCATTTT. Translating it yields CASSGQGVSNQPQHF.

This clone was seen a single time. This sequence joins TRBV5-6 and TRBJ2-3; perhaps TRBD1 as D (6 bases). From germline, CDR1 is SGHDT and CDR2 YYEEEE. Trimming removed 2 bases from V and 7 bases from J, with 11 bases in between. CDR3 length equals 13 residues. In nucleotides, the CDR3 is TGTGCCAGCAGCTTAGGGGGTTCGAATACGCAGTATTTT. Translating it yields CASSLGGSNTQYF.

The chain has TRBV25-1 and TRBJ2-3; 9 nucleotides match TRBD2. Germline assignment: CDR1 MGHDK and CDR2 SYGVNS. Trimming cost V 3 bases and J 6 bases; bases outside gene matches: 7. This CDR3 has 15 amino acids. The CDR3 DNA is TGTGCCAGCAGTGATCGGCGGGGGGGCGGTGATACGCAGTATTTT. Residues: CASSDRRGGGDTQYF.

The chain recombines TRBV21-1 with TRBJ1-2; the table gives TRBD1 as D, unverified against the DNA. TRBV21-1 is marked as a pseudogene. This CDR3 contains 15 residues. The CDR3 spells CASSSSQGVVYGYTF. The CDR3 DNA reads as TGTGCCAGCAGCTCCTCTCAGGGGGTCGTTTATGGCTACACCTTC.

The chain recombines TRBV28 with TRBJ2-4; 12 bases agree with TRBD1. This CDR3 is 19 amino acids long. Germline assignment: CDR1 MDHEN and CDR2 SYDVKM. J lost 0 bases, V lost 5 bases, and 11 bases had no gene match. CDR3 sequence reads: CASSNARDRGRLAKNIQYF. CDR3 nucleotide sequence: TGTGCCAGCAGTAACGCCCGGGACAGGGGGCGTCTAGCCAAAAACATTCAGTACTTC.

V and J are TRBV5-6 and TRBJ2-5; possible D gene TRBD1, 6 bases. Germline CDR1 is SGHDT and CDR2 is YYEEEE. The length of the CDR3 is 15 residues. Trimming took 4 bases from V and 5 from J, leaving 18 bases between them. This CDR3 is CASSTGTRLGETQYF. For the CDR3, the DNA is TGTGCCAGCAGCACAGGGACGCGGCTCGGGGAGACCCAGTACTTC.

The rearrangement uses TRBV11-1 and TRBJ2-1; 11 bases align to TRBD2. The CDR3 spans 15 residues. Trimming took 5 bases from V and 8 from J; bases not matched to a gene: 8. Germline assignment: CDR1 SGHAT and CDR2 FQDESV (reference sequence). CDR3 in DNA: TGTGCCAGCAGCCCATCCGGGACTAGCGGCGATGAGCAGTTCTTC. Its translation is CASSPSGTSGDEQFF.

This sequence joins TRBV29-1 and TRBJ2-7, with D perhaps TRBD2 (5 bases). This CDR3 contains 13 residues. CDR1 is SQVTM, CDR2 ANQGSEA, per germline. V was pared by 4 bases and J by 7 bases, with 17 bases between. CDR3 protein: CSVGVPGVNEQYF. The CDR3 nucleotides are TGCAGCGTTGGGGTCCCCGGGGTGAATGAGCAGTACTTC.

The rearrangement uses TRBV27 and TRBJ1-2; D is unresolved. The CDR3 runs 13 residues. From germline, CDR1 is MNHEY and CDR2 SMNVEV (reference sequence). V lost 3 bases and J lost 3, with 8 bases in between. CDR3 amino acids: CASSLLSHYGYTF. The CDR3 DNA reads as TGTGCCAGCAGTTTGCTTAGCCACTATGGCTACACCTTC.